One sample yielded the 24 T cell receptor beta chains listed below, sequenced in a study of cytomegalovirus exposure and HLA in healthy donors. 60 Vbeta and 13 Jbeta primers were used in PCR. The method was immunoSEQ multiplex PCR; TCRdb's version includes in-frame clones alone and lacks a portion of them. The table records more than 140,000 clones, 75% to 80% of them present only once. Sequencing was done on a sample of PBMCs. Receptor source: a female donor in good health and CMV-seronegative.

The CDR3 coding sequence is TGTGCCAGCAGTTTTGGGACCCGGACAGTAACACTTACTGAAGCTTTCTTT. It codes for CASSFGTRTVTLTEAFF. V is TRBV7-8 and J is TRBJ1-1; weak D call: TRBD1 (6 bases). Germline assignment: CDR1 SGHVS and CDR2 FQNEAQ. V was pared by 6 bases and J by 5 bases, with 25 bases between. This CDR3 contains 17 residues.

The chain carries TRBV19 and TRBJ1-2; maybe TRBD1 (6 bases). The CDR3 is 17 residues long. The V gene lost 2 bases and the J gene lost 2 bases, with 18 bases spanning the gap. The germline V gene has CDR1 LNHDA and CDR2 SQIVND (reference sequence). CDR3 sequence (DNA): TGTGCCAGTAGTATATTGTCGGCAGGGGAAAGAAACTATGGCTACACCTTC. Encoded protein: CASSILSAGERNYGYTF.

CDR3 sequence (DNA): TGTGCCAGCAGCCAGTTTCGGGACAGCGGCACAGATACGCAGTATTTT. This codes for CASSQFRDSGTDTQYF. The chain uses TRBV14 and TRBJ2-3, with 7 bases matching TRBD1. Per germline, CDR1 SGHDN and CDR2 FVKESK. The CDR3 is 16 residues long. V dropped 3 bases and J dropped 1; count of bases not matched to a gene: 7.

V is TRBV29-1 and J is TRBJ2-7, with TRBD1 as a possible D gene (5 bases). The CDR3 runs to 14 residues. Trimming stripped 4 bases from V and 3 bases from J, with 16 bases between. The germline V gene has CDR1 SQVTM and CDR2 ANQGSEA. In DNA, the CDR3 is TGCAGCGTTGTTCTCCGGACACCCCTCTACGAGCAGTACTTC. This codes for CSVVLRTPLYEQYF.

This sequence joins TRBV19 and TRBJ1-2; D call uncertain. This CDR3 is 14 amino acids long. V was cut by 5 bases and J by 0 bases, with 10 bases left in between. CDR1 LNHDA and CDR2 SQIVND come from the germline V gene (reference sequence). In DNA form, the CDR3 reads TGTGCCAGTAGTGCTCGGGGTGCTAACTATGGCTACACCTTC. Amino acid sequence: CASSARGANYGYTF.

J is TRBJ2-2 and V is TRBV6-5, with 8 bases matching TRBD2. CDR1 is MNHEY and CDR2 is SVGAGI in the germline V gene. V gave up 6 bases and J gave up 4 bases; unmatched junction bases: 7. The CDR3 consists of 15 residues. Written as DNA, the CDR3 is TGTGCCAGCAGGTTTACGGGAGGGCCCACCGGGGAGCTGTTTTTT. This sequence encodes CASRFTGGPTGELFF.

The V and J genes are TRBV27 and TRBJ1-1, with D hard to call. Germline CDR1 reads MNHEY; CDR2 reads SMNVEV (reference sequence). The CDR3 runs 13 residues. Trimming removed 6 bases from V and 1 base from J, with 9 bases in between. CDR3 in amino acids: CASRLRGNTEAFF. CDR3 bases: TGTGCCAGCAGACTGCGAGGGAACACTGAAGCTTTCTTT.

V is TRBV5-5 and J is TRBJ2-7, with D hard to call. The V end lost 1 base, the J end lost 3 bases, and 5 bases lay between the germline ends. The CDR3 consists of 12 residues. Germline V gene data show CDR1 as SGHKS and CDR2 as YYEKEE (reference sequence). The CDR3 region has the DNA TGTGCCAGCAGCTTGATGAGCTACGAGCAGTACTTC. Translated, it gives CASSLMSYEQYF.

This chain joins TRBV28 and TRBJ1-1; TRBD1 agrees at 7 bases. This CDR3 has 14 residues. J lost 5 bases, V lost 7 bases, and 10 bases had no gene match. The germline CDR1 and CDR2 sequences are MDHEN and SYDVKM. For the CDR3, the DNA is TGTGCCAGCAAGCAAAGGGGGCTTGGGACTGAAGCTTTCTTT. Translating it yields CASKQRGLGTEAFF.

The chain employs TRBV10-1 and TRBJ2-2; D not certain. The CDR3 extends over 12 amino acids. V lost 3 bases, J lost 3 bases, and 2 bases lay in between. Looked up from germline, CDR1 is WNHNN and CDR2 is SYGVQD (reference sequence). The CDR3 DNA follows: TGCGCCAGCAGTGACTACACCGGGGAGCTGTTTTTT. As protein: CASSDYTGELFF.

The chain uses TRBV6-1 and TRBJ2-7; D uncertain. The V end was cut by 6 bases, the J end by 5 bases, with 11 bases between. The length of the CDR3 is 12 residues. CDR1 and CDR2 (germline): MNHNS, SASEGT. The DNA for the CDR3 is TGTGCCAGCAGCCGAACCTTAGACGAGCAGTACTTC. Its translation: CASSRTLDEQYF.

The genes are TRBV7-2 and TRBJ2-3; D unresolved. This CDR3 comprises 13 residues. Germline V lookup: CDR1 SGHTA, CDR2 FQGNSA. V was shortened by 6 bases and J by 4 bases, with 11 bases between the two germline ends. The CDR3 loop reads CASRKGGSDTQYF. The CDR3 DNA follows: TGTGCCAGCAGGAAAGGCGGCTCAGATACGCAGTATTTT.

The chain couples TRBV28 to TRBJ2-3; 15 positions match TRBD2. Germline V gene data show CDR1 as MDHEN and CDR2 as SYDVKM. The J segment lost 3 bases and the V segment lost 4 bases, leaving 26 bases of the junction unmatched. This CDR3 has 24 residues. The CDR3 DNA sequence: TGTGCCAGCAGTTCCCGGTTTTCTAGGGGGGCGAAGGGACTAGCGGGAGGTGTGACAGATACGCAGTATTTT. This codes for CASSSRFSRGAKGLAGGVTDTQYF.

This clone has a handful of counts. This sequence joins TRBV25-1 and TRBJ1-1, with 10 bases lining up with TRBD1. V was clipped by 7 bases and J by 6 bases; unmatched bases: 11. Germline CDR1 and CDR2: MGHDK and SYGVNS. This CDR3 is 15 amino acids long. CDR3 nucleotide sequence: TGTGCCAGCATGCCCGGGACAGGGGAAATTCCTGAAGCTTTCTTT. Residues: CASMPGTGEIPEAFF.

This chain links TRBV2 with TRBJ2-7; 7 bases match TRBD2. The CDR3 consists of 14 residues. The junction had 3 bases not matched to a gene; V was cut back by 4 bases and J by 0 bases. The germline V gene has CDR1 SNHLY and CDR2 FYNNEI. In DNA form, the CDR3 reads TGTGCCAGCAGTGGGCGGGGGAGCTCCTACGAGCAGTACTTC. Translation: CASSGRGSSYEQYF.

This chain connects TRBV2 to TRBJ2-2; 9 bases align to TRBD2. The trim removed 6 bases at V and 4 bases at J, leaving 9 bases unmatched. The CDR3 runs to 16 residues. Germline loops: CDR1 SNHLY, CDR2 FYNNEI. This chain's CDR3 is CASSPGLASTTGELFF. Here the CDR3 DNA reads TGTGCCAGCAGCCCTGGACTAGCGAGCACCACCGGGGAGCTGTTTTTT. Using reference TRBV2 and TRBJ2-2 for the parts outside the CDR3, the full variable domain is EPEVTQTPSHQVTQMGQEVILRCVPISNHLYFYWYRQILGQKVEFLVSFYNNEISEKSEIFDDQFSVERPDGSNFTLKIRSTKLEDSAMYFCASSPGLASTTGELFFGEGSRLTVL.

V is TRBV29-1 and J is TRBJ1-2; TRBD1 agrees at 7 bases. V dropped 0 bases and J dropped 0; count of bases not matched to a gene: 4. CDR1 and CDR2 from the germline V gene are SQVTM and ANQGSEA. CDR3 length equals 15 residues. CDR3 loop: CSVEDLGQANYGYTF. The CDR3 DNA reads TGCAGCGTTGAAGATCTTGGACAGGCTAACTATGGCTACACCTTC.

This chain connects TRBV7-7 to TRBJ2-2, with 8 nucleotides matching TRBD2. CDR1 SSHAT and CDR2 FNYEAQ come from the germline V gene (reference sequence). This CDR3 spans 17 amino acids. The CDR3 protein is CASAGGGFSGNTGELFF. The CDR3 DNA reads TGTGCTAGCGCGGGAGGCGGCTTTAGCGGGAACACCGGGGAGCTGTTTTTT.

V usage is TRBV7-9 and J usage is TRBJ2-1; no clear D. Germline assignment: CDR1 SEHNR and CDR2 FQNEAQ (reference sequence). V was trimmed by 6 bases and J by 5 bases, leaving 8 bases between them. This CDR3 comprises 12 residues. CDR3 bases: TGTGCCAGCAGTCTCCACAACAATGAGCAGTTCTTC. It codes for CASSLHNNEQFF.

CDR3 residues: CASKNQSSTDTQYF. For the CDR3, the DNA is TGTGCCAGCAAGAACCAGTCTAGCACAGATACGCAGTATTTT. The chain carries TRBV7-9 and TRBJ2-3; no definite D call. CDR1 and CDR2 from the germline V gene are SEHNR and FQNEAQ (reference sequence). V was shortened by 7 bases and J by 0 bases, with 11 bases between the two germline ends. This CDR3 spans 14 amino acids.

The chain links TRBV2 to TRBJ2-5; 12 bases align to TRBD2. Germline trimming cut 1 base from V and 11 bases from J; bases unmatched to any gene: 8. This CDR3 comprises 15 residues. Per the germline V gene, CDR1 is SNHLY and CDR2 is FYNNEI. CDR3 sequence (DNA): TGTGCCAGCAGTGAAGACCTAGCGGGAGGGCTAGAGCAGTACTTC. Amino acids: CASSEDLAGGLEQYF.

This clone was seen only once. This chain links TRBV13 with TRBJ1-1, with D unresolved. V was clipped by 4 bases and J by 8 bases, with 8 bases between them. CDR1 is PRHDT, CDR2 FYEKMQ, per germline (reference sequence). The CDR3 contains 11 residues. DNA for the CDR3: TGTGCCAGCAGCTCAGACTGCGAAGCTTTCTTT. Protein product: CASSSDCEAFF.

The gene calls are TRBV7-9 and TRBJ2-1; a possible D gene is TRBD1 (5 bases). This CDR3 is built from 13 residues. Trimming removed 5 bases at V and 9 bases at J, with 14 bases between. Germline CDR1 is SEHNR and CDR2 is FQNEAQ (reference sequence). The CDR3 DNA is TGTGCCAGCAGCGGGAAGGGGTCCCTTGAGCAGTTCTTC. Encoded protein: CASSGKGSLEQFF.

This sequence joins TRBV6-5 and TRBJ1-2, with no clear D. Germline CDR1 and CDR2: MNHEY and SVGAGI. The length of the CDR3 is 13 residues. Trimming shortened V by 7 bases and J by 5 bases, and 14 bases separated the two germline ends. The DNA for the CDR3 is TGTGCCAGCACCACGGGTAGATTGTATGGCTACACCTTC. Protein product: CASTTGRLYGYTF.